This T cell receptor (beta chain) was found in a study of shared clonotypes between healthy human individuals (dated by TCRdb to the early 2020s). About the full investigation: The cohort included a few men and two women between 18 and 49 years of age. Blood TCR repertoires of about 5 healthy adults were deeply sequenced to estimate repertoire size and the extent of clonotype sharing between individuals. Per donor, leukapheresis produced somewhere between about 0.94 and 9.5 billion PBMCs. Per donor, three plates each were used for CD4 naive and CD4 memory, two for CD8 naive, and one for CD8 memory. To increase sequencing depth and limit assay-specific biases, different laboratories used diverse techniques to prepare libraries and sequence TCR repertoires. Overall study results and their limits: Pairwise subsampling led to the expectation that sequencing depth would affect the degree of clonotype sharing among donors. When several donors were compared, the shared fraction of clonotypes was roughly 5% for naive CD4, approximately 3.5% for naive CD8, 2% to 2.5% for memory CD4, and 0.3% to 0.5% for memory CD8. The small number of donors limited the genetic and exposure-history diversity represented. Rarefaction of sorted-subset datasets indicated incomplete sequencing despite the large sequencing depth. Compared with non-shared clonotypes, clonotypes shared by all four sorted-subset donors had higher generation probabilities. Naive subsets generally had larger estimated clonotype richness than memory subsets. Sampling was limited to blood, and TCR repertoires in tissue likely differ from TCR repertoires in blood.

CD8 naive samples were obtained by positive selection for CCR7 among CD45RO-negative cells, yielding a CD45RA+CCR7+ population from which TemRA cells were excluded. The donors were healthy, HIV-negative adults who had no recently reported acute infections or vaccinations. Every donor was a Caucasian adult living in Nashville, Tennessee, USA. Blood was obtained by leukapheresis, after which PBMCs were separated by Ficoll-Histopaque density gradient centrifugation and cryopreserved in liquid nitrogen vapor phase. Purity and quantity of every magnetically sorted T cell population were checked by analytical flow cytometry. Genomic DNA was isolated from each sorted fraction and quantified by UV absorbance on a Nanodrop 2000c. Its CDR3 holds 13 amino acids, cysteine through phenylalanine. Just the 39-base CDR3 DNA is kept, in frame starting at base 1. CDR1 and CDR2, per the germline V gene, are SGDLS and YYNGEE. V and J lose 0 bases and 5 bases, and a span of 8 bases separates them.

A remark on this clone: Its binding antigen is unknown. It has no much larger one-base neighbor in the sample; base qualities were not kept.

TCR CDR3 regions were amplified from genomic DNA by multiplex PCR using the deep immunoSEQ assay. For each cell subset, the extracted genomic DNA was distributed evenly across all wells of several immunoSEQ 96-well plates, and each plate served as one replicate. For sorted subsets, 200 to 250 ng of genomic DNA, equivalent to tens of thousands of T cell genomes, went into each replicate PCR. The purified libraries were quantified using a Qubit 3.0 fluorometer, sized with a Bioanalyzer 2100, and then quantified again using the KAPA Library Quantification kit. A separate single-read 150-cycle Illumina NextSeq 550 flow cell was used to sequence each immunoSEQ 96-well plate. The source study handled its data this way. Because the immunoSEQ output included only junctional sequences and no quality scores, the filtering could not be the same as the filtering used for full-length reads. Sequences were annotated with PyIR, a Python wrapper for IgBLAST v1.9, and V/J genes and CDR3 were assigned using IMGT germline references. Reads were removed for weak V/J assignments (E-value above 1e-6), missing CDR3, stop codons, out-of-frame junctions, or ambiguous translated residues. A V3J clonotype was defined by an identical inferred V gene, J gene, and CDR3 amino acid sequence. Percentage overlap between repertoires was calculated by dividing the number of shared unique clonotypes by the size of the smaller repertoire. RTK rarefaction, the Chao1 estimator, and Recon v2.1 estimates of unobserved clonotypes were used to assess repertoire richness. OLGA was used to compute generation probabilities for all TCRbeta clonotypes that the gDNA method yielded from a handful of donors. The clones in this table, taken by TCRdb from immuneACCESS, are in-frame only. Not every clone is retained; where verified, under half of the shortfall comes from an unresolved V gene, and the cause of the rest is unknown. The V and J calls and the clone size are those of that table, but D and trimming were determined from the DNA. Here the sample has almost 700,000 clones; around 90% occur a single time. The leading ten clones occupy about a quarter of the sample.

The sequence derives from a man aged 25 to 40 in good health. The sample taken for sequencing was naive CD8+ T cells sorted from blood. The cell subset or site label, read with the paper, signifies: CD45RA+CCR7+. The rearranged segments are TRBV9 and TRBJ2-5; confidence is insufficient to name the D gene. The DNA reads as follows: TGTGCCAGCAGCGTAGGAAGCTTTGAGACCCAGTACTTC. Its translation is CASSVGSFETQYF.